Presented here are 32 T cell receptor beta chains from one specimen sequenced in a study of radiation and T cells in renal cell carcinoma. The time point was: blood 2 weeks post-SBRT. Documented treatment: 15 Gy SBRT to primary tumor, nephrectomy 4 weeks later. Data came from immunoSEQ multiplex PCR; TCRdb stores just in-frame clones and leaves some out. The profile shows tens of thousands of clones, around 85% of them singletons. The sample here was blood, taken from a patient whose treatment included radiotherapy and nephrectomy. The receptors were gathered from a woman aged 45 to 65 with renal cell carcinoma.

The rearrangement links TRBV20-1 to TRBJ1-2; 7 positions match TRBD1. The CDR3 contains 11 residues. The germline CDR1 and CDR2 sequences are DFQATT and SNEGSKA (reference sequence). CDR3 loop: CSVGTAGGYTF. The CDR3 bases are TGCAGCGTCGGGACAGCTGGTGGCTACACCTTC.

The chain carries TRBV7-7 and TRBJ2-1; 7 bases are a match to TRBD2. The J segment lost 6 bases and the V segment lost 4 bases, leaving 0 bases of the junction unmatched. CDR3 length: 12 amino acids. Germline V gene lookup returns CDR1 SSHAT and CDR2 FNYEAQ (reference sequence). CDR3: CASSSGGNEQFF. CDR3 in DNA: TGTGCCAGCAGCTCGGGGGGCAATGAGCAGTTCTTC.

The gene calls are TRBV7-2 and TRBJ1-2; 8 positions agree with TRBD1. The CDR3 length is 14 residues. Germline-derived CDR1 and CDR2 are SGHTA and FQGNSA. The V and J ends lost 5 bases and 7 bases, in that order; junction bases with no gene match: 9. The CDR3 sequence is CASSGQGSLSGYTF. DNA of the CDR3: TGTGCCAGCAGCGGACAGGGTAGCCTTAGTGGCTACACCTTC.

CDR3 amino acids: CASSQVLFSYEQYF. The DNA of the CDR3 is TGCGCCAGCAGCCAAGTATTGTTCTCCTACGAGCAGTACTTC. The chain combines TRBV4-1 with TRBJ2-7, with D unclear. Trimming pared 1 base from V and 0 bases from J, leaving 7 bases between. Germline CDR1 MGHRA, CDR2 YSYEKL. The CDR3 spans 14 residues.

The chain couples TRBV7-8 to TRBJ1-1, with D hard to call. The CDR3 spans 15 residues. Germline CDR1 SGHVS, CDR2 FQNEAQ. V was pared by 0 bases and J by 1 base, with 9 bases between. For the CDR3, the DNA is TGTGCCAGCAGCTTAGCGCCAGAGTCGAACACTGAAGCTTTCTTT. Its protein product is CASSLAPESNTEAFF.

This clone was recorded once. This sequence joins TRBV19 and TRBJ2-7, with a weak D call TRBD2 (5 bases). Germline V gene sequence: CDR1 LNHDA, CDR2 SQIVND (reference sequence). Trimming left V 3 bases short and J 6 bases short, with 18 bases between. This CDR3 comprises 15 residues. The CDR3 bases are TGTGCCAGTAGTATTAACCCGGGAAAGGTGCGCGAGCAGTACTTC. Translating it yields CASSINPGKVREQYF.

The chain uses TRBV11-2 and TRBJ1-3; D uncertain. CDR1 is SGHAT, CDR2 FQNNGV, per germline. The CDR3 covers 16 residues. Trimming removed 1 base at V and 0 bases at J, with 10 bases between. DNA for the CDR3: TGTGCCAGCAGCTTAGTAGGCACCAGCTCTGGAAACACCATATATTTT. This encodes CASSLVGTSSGNTIYF.

V usage is TRBV6-4 and J usage is TRBJ1-1, with 7 bases matching TRBD1. Per the germline V gene, CDR1 is MRHNA and CDR2 is SNTAGT. This CDR3 spans 17 amino acids. The V gene end was trimmed by 4 bases and the J gene end by 4 bases; junction bases not matched to a gene: 15. CDR3 coding DNA: TGTGCCAGCAGTGTCTCAGGTGAGACAGGGTCGAGCACTGAAGCTTTCTTT. Translated, it gives CASSVSGETGSSTEAFF.

A few counts support this clone. The chain recombines TRBV30 with TRBJ1-1; D unresolved. The CDR3 spans 12 residues. The V gene lost 2 bases and the J gene lost 6 bases, with 10 bases spanning the gap. Germline CDR1 is GTSNPN and CDR2 is SVGIG (reference sequence). The CDR3 DNA is TGTGCCTGGAGTATACAGATCGCTGAAGCTTTCTTT. Translating gives CAWSIQIAEAFF.

The chain couples TRBV5-1 to TRBJ1-2, with 7 bases identical to TRBD1. This CDR3 has 13 residues. From germline, CDR1 is SGHRS and CDR2 YFSETQ. Germline trimming cut 1 base from V and 6 bases from J; bases unmatched to any gene: 3. In DNA, the CDR3 is TGCGCCAGCAGCTTGCAGGGGGGCCATGGCTACACCTTC. This encodes CASSLQGGHGYTF.

V usage is TRBV7-2 and J usage is TRBJ2-3; perhaps TRBD1 as D (5 bases). This CDR3 has 13 residues. Germline CDR1 reads SGHTA; CDR2 reads FQGNSA. Trimming pared 7 bases from V and 1 base from J, leaving 9 bases between. CDR3 sequence reads: CASIETGTDTQYF. The CDR3 bases are TGTGCCAGCATCGAGACAGGCACAGATACGCAGTATTTT.

V and J are TRBV9 and TRBJ2-3; D is possibly TRBD2 (6 bases). The CDR3 spans 14 residues. Germline assignment: CDR1 SGDLS and CDR2 YYNGEE. V dropped 3 bases and J dropped 7 bases, with 15 bases sitting between them. As DNA, the CDR3 is TGTGCCAGCAGCGCACCGGGGACTCTGAATACGCAGTATTTT. Protein: CASSAPGTLNTQYF.

The V and J genes are TRBV5-3 and TRBJ2-3; D unresolved. Being an ORF, TRBV5-3 has a function that is uncertain. CDR3 length: 17 amino acids. Trimming pared 0 bases from V and 2 bases from J, leaving 16 bases between. This CDR3 is CARSLADLKGNTDTQYF. CDR3 coding DNA: TGTGCCAGAAGCTTGGCCGACTTAAAAGGGAACACAGATACGCAGTATTTT.

The gene calls are TRBV11-1 and TRBJ1-3; 7 bases map to TRBD1. The CDR3 is made up of 14 amino acids. CDR1 is SGHAT, CDR2 FQDESV, per germline (reference sequence). Trimming removed 11 bases from V and 0 bases from J; junction bases left unmatched: 7. CDR3 DNA sequence: TGTGCCTGGGACAGACTAACCTCTGGAAACACCATATATTTT. Protein product: CAWDRLTSGNTIYF.

The chain has TRBV7-2 and TRBJ2-6, with TRBD1 identical over 8 bases. Germline CDR1 reads SGHTA; CDR2 reads FQGNSA. This CDR3 has 15 residues. V lost 6 bases, J lost 2 bases, and 3 bases stayed unmatched. The CDR3 loop reads CASRAGGAGANVLTF. Here the CDR3 DNA reads TGTGCCAGCAGGGCAGGGGGCGCTGGGGCCAACGTCCTGACTTTC. The full variable domain, completed using reference TRBV7-2 and TRBJ2-6, is GAGVSQSPSNKVTEKGKDVELRCDPISGHTALYWYRQSLGQGLEFLIYFQGNSAPDKSGLPSDRFSAERTGGSVSTLTIQRTQQEDSAVYLCASRAGGAGANVLTFGAGSRLTVL.

J is TRBJ1-2 and V is TRBV4-1, with 10 bases identical to TRBD1. Germline V gene lookup returns CDR1 MGHRA and CDR2 YSYEKL. V lost 4 bases and J lost 8; bases outside the gene matches: 13. The CDR3 length is 16 residues. In nucleotides, the CDR3 is TGCGCCAGCAGCCCCTATGCCTTGGACAGGGGGAACGGCTACACCTTC. Amino acids: CASSPYALDRGNGYTF.

This clone was detected once. The CDR3 nucleotides are TGTGCCAGCAGCTTCGGACAGACTAGGTCAACTAATGAAAAACTGTTTTTT. Protein sequence: CASSFGQTRSTNEKLFF. The chain uses TRBV5-6 and TRBJ1-4; D may be TRBD1 (6 bases). V lost 2 bases and J 0 bases, leaving 14 bases between the germline ends. Germline V CDR1 and CDR2: SGHDT, YYEEEE. This CDR3 contains 17 residues.

This clone was recorded only once. The chain links TRBV4-2 to TRBJ2-5; 12 nucleotides agree with TRBD1. Germline V CDR1 and CDR2: LGHNA, YNFKEQ. The CDR3 has 16 amino acids. V shed 0 bases, J shed 4 bases, and the junction held 3 bases outside the gene matches. CDR3 amino acids: CASSQDGTGGPETQYF. The CDR3 DNA reads TGTGCCAGCAGCCAAGATGGGACAGGGGGCCCAGAGACCCAGTACTTC.

The rearrangement joins TRBV5-4 to TRBJ1-6, with 8 bases identical to TRBD1. From germline, CDR1 is SGHNT and CDR2 YYREEE (reference sequence). The CDR3 runs 13 residues. V dropped 4 bases and J dropped 13; count of bases not matched to a gene: 7. This CDR3 is CASSPGQGEPLHF. In DNA form, the CDR3 reads TGTGCCAGCAGCCCCGGACAGGGAGAGCCCCTCCACTTT.

This chain links TRBV7-9 with TRBJ1-4, with D possibly TRBD1 on 6 matching bases. Germline values: CDR1 SEHNR, CDR2 FQNEAQ (reference sequence). The CDR3 contains 18 residues. The germline V and J ends were trimmed by 0 bases and 3 bases, with 17 bases remaining between them. The CDR3 coding sequence is TGTGCCAGCAGCTTAGCCCGTACAGGGAAGGTGGCTAATGAAAAACTGTTTTTT. It is translated as CASSLARTGKVANEKLFF.

V usage is TRBV14 and J usage is TRBJ2-4; D remains ambiguous. Germline V gives CDR1 SGHDN, CDR2 FVKESK. The CDR3 contains 10 residues. Here the CDR3 DNA reads TGTGGTCAGCTTGAAAACATTCAGTACTTC. Translation gives CGQLENIQYF.

V gene TRBV2 combines with J gene TRBJ2-1; TRBD2 matches at 8 bases. V was clipped by 6 bases and J by 10 bases; unmatched bases: 14. The CDR3 spans 15 residues. Per the germline V gene, CDR1 is SNHLY and CDR2 is FYNNEI. The CDR3 DNA reads TGTGCCAGCAGCTCCCGGGGCGGGGGGCCCAGGGAGCAGTTCTTC. It specifies CASSSRGGGPREQFF.

J is TRBJ1-5 and V is TRBV19; D is perhaps TRBD1 (5 bases). Germline V gene sequence: CDR1 LNHDA, CDR2 SQIVND (reference sequence). Trimming pared 1 base from V and 1 base from J, leaving 14 bases between. This CDR3 has 17 residues. CDR3 nucleotide sequence: TGTGCCAGTAGTATAGTCGGATTACAGGCCAGCAATCAGCCCCAGCATTTT. Translation gives CASSIVGLQASNQPQHF.

The genes are TRBV11-2 and TRBJ2-1; maybe TRBD2 (6 bases). This CDR3 is built from 14 residues. V lost 5 bases and J lost 9, with 17 bases in between. Germline V gene sequence: CDR1 SGHAT, CDR2 FQNNGV. The CDR3 sequence: CASSQDPEGVEQFF. DNA of the CDR3: TGTGCCAGCAGCCAGGACCCGGAGGGCGTTGAGCAGTTCTTC.

V gene TRBV10-1 combines with J gene TRBJ2-2, with 8 bases identical to TRBD2. V shed 1 base, J shed 1 base, and the junction held 2 bases outside the gene matches. CDR1 and CDR2 from the germline V gene are WNHNN and SYGVQD (reference sequence). The CDR3 has 16 amino acids. Here the CDR3 DNA reads TGCGCCAGCAGTGAGTTTAGCGGGGAGAACACCGGGGAGCTGTTTTTT. Translation gives CASSEFSGENTGELFF.

This rearrangement joins TRBV19 to TRBJ2-2; 8 bases are a match to TRBD1. Looked up from germline, CDR1 is LNHDA and CDR2 is SQIVND (reference sequence). The CDR3 runs to 14 residues. The J segment lost 6 bases and the V segment lost 5 bases, leaving 5 bases of the junction unmatched. The CDR3 nucleotides are TGTGCCAGTAGTTCGGGACAGGAGGCCGGGGAGCTGTTTTTT. Encoded protein: CASSSGQEAGELFF.

The J gene is TRBJ2-2, the V gene TRBV7-2, with D possibly matching TRBD1 (7 bases). Per the germline V gene, CDR1 is SGHTA and CDR2 is FQGNSA. This CDR3 has 16 amino acids. Between the trimmed V and J ends, which lost 0 bases and 4 bases, there was a span of 12 bases. CDR3 amino acids: CASSLAPRGATGELFF. The DNA of the CDR3 is TGTGCCAGCAGCTTAGCGCCCAGGGGGGCCACCGGGGAGCTGTTTTTT. The full variable domain, with the rest looked up from reference TRBV7-2 and TRBJ2-2, is GAGVSQSPSNKVTEKGKDVELRCDPISGHTALYWYRQSLGQGLEFLIYFQGNSAPDKSGLPSDRFSAERTGGSVSTLTIQRTQQEDSAVYLCASSLAPRGATGELFFGEGSRLTVL.

The chain has TRBV19 and TRBJ1-5; the D gene is possibly TRBD1 (6 bases). Germline values: CDR1 LNHDA, CDR2 SQIVND (reference sequence). The V and J ends lost 9 bases and 6 bases respectively, with 21 bases between them. This CDR3 has 15 amino acids. The CDR3 DNA reads as TGTGCCAGCACTTTCGCTGGGGGCGCGGTTCAGCCCCAGCATTTT. Protein sequence: CASTFAGGAVQPQHF.

The V gene is TRBV6-6, the J gene TRBJ2-3, with 10 bases aligning to TRBD1. With V trimmed by 0 bases and J by 3 bases, 3 bases remained unmatched. CDR1 and CDR2 (germline): MNHNY, SVGAGI (reference sequence). CDR3 length equals 16 residues. CDR3 DNA: TGTGCCAGCAGTTACTCGAGGGACAGGGGAACAGATACGCAGTATTTT. This gives the protein CASSYSRDRGTDTQYF.

V usage is TRBV7-9 and J usage is TRBJ2-1; 7 nucleotides line up with TRBD2. The CDR3 covers 16 residues. The germline V gene encodes CDR1 SEHNR and CDR2 FQNEAQ (reference sequence). The ends lost 7 bases at V and 4 bases at J; junction bases unmatched: 13. As DNA, the CDR3 is TGTGCCAGCACCAACTGGGCGGGAGTACTTTACAATGAGCAGTTCTTC. Encoded protein: CASTNWAGVLYNEQFF.

The CDR3 region is CASSIPRRPYEQYF. The CDR3 coding sequence is TGTGCCAGCAGCATCCCTAGGAGGCCCTACGAGCAGTACTTC. The chain uses TRBV5-6 and TRBJ2-7, with TRBD2 as a possible D gene (5 bases). This CDR3 is 14 amino acids long. V was shortened by 4 bases and J by 2 bases, with 13 bases between the two germline ends. The germline CDR1 and CDR2 sequences are SGHDT and YYEEEE.

V is TRBV7-3 and J is TRBJ2-2; 8 nucleotides line up with TRBD2. The CDR3 runs to 15 residues. The germline gives CDR1 SGHTA, CDR2 FQGTGA. Trimming took 4 bases from V and 7 from J; bases not matched to a gene: 8. DNA for the CDR3: TGTGCCAGCAGCTCAAGCGGGAGTTTAGGCGGGGAGCTGTTTTTT. Its translation: CASSSSGSLGGELFF.